This TCR beta chain was identified during a study of memory CD4+ T cells and cytomegalovirus serostatus. Study in general: Of the healthy Belgian adults, fewer than 10 were CMV seropositive and 24 seronegative.

Overall study findings and caveats: CMV serostatus prediction reached median AUC roughly 0.95, or 0.91 with US-trained model.

Points on this clone: Its matching antigen is unknown.

From germline, CDR1 is LNHDA and CDR2 SQIVND (reference sequence). V shed 5 bases and J shed 6 bases, with 14 bases lying between them. The CDR3 extends over 13 amino acids. Per the original data handling: After removing out-of-frame reads, 2 million to 2.5 million distinct TCRbeta sequences remained. TCRdb's copy holds only in-frame clones and misses some; the assay was immunoSEQ multiplex PCR. That table furnishes V, J and clone size, whereas the DNA furnished D and trimming. The sample yields tens of thousands of clones, 60% to 75% seen once. Single viable CD3+CD4+CD8-CD45RO+ cells were sorted as the memory CD4+ T cells. Serum IgG to CMV pp150, pp28, p38 and p52 defined serostatus.

The TCR comes from an adult in good health and CMV-seropositive. The specimen was memory CD4+ T cells from blood. The rearrangement joins TRBV19 to TRBJ2-7; the D is unclear. As DNA, the CDR3 is TGTGCCAGTAGTCTCCAGGTCTTGGGCGAGCAGTACTTC. Protein product: CASSLQVLGEQYF. The full variable domain, completed using reference TRBV19 and TRBJ2-7, is DGGITQSPKYLFRKEGQNVTLSCEQNLNHDAMYWYRQDPGQGLRLIYYSQIVNDFQKGDIAEGYSVSREKKESFPLTVTSAQKNPTAFYLCASSLQVLGEQYFGPGTRLTVT.